This T cell receptor (beta chain) emerged from a study of cytomegalovirus exposure and HLA in healthy donors. CDR1 is SGHDT and CDR2 is YYEEEE in the germline V gene. CDR3 length: 16 amino acids. Unmatched junction bases numbered 8, after V lost 3 bases and J lost 2 bases. Vbeta (60) and Jbeta (13) primers were used in the PCR. TCRdb's copy holds only in-frame clones and misses some; the assay was immunoSEQ multiplex PCR. The sample includes around 200,000 clones, around three quarters of them seen just once. V is TRBV5-6 and J is TRBJ2-5; 9 bases are a match to TRBD1. Sequenced material: PBMCs. This clonotype was obtained from a middle-aged man in good health and CMV-seronegative. In nucleotides, the CDR3 is TGTGCCAGCAGCTCTATAGGGACAGGGAATCAAGAGACCCAGTACTTC. This gives the protein CASSSIGTGNQETQYF.